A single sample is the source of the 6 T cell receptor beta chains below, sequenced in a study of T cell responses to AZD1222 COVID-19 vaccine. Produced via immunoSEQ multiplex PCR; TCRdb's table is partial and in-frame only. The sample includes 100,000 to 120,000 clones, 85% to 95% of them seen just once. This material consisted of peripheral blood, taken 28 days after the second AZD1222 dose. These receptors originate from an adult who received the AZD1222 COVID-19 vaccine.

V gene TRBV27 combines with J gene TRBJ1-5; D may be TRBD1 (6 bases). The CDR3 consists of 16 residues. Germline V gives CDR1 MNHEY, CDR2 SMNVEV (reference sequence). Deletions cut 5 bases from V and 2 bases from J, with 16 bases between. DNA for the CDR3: TGTGCCAGCAGTCCTCGGGACATCCGTGGCAATCAGCCCCAGCATTTT. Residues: CASSPRDIRGNQPQHF.

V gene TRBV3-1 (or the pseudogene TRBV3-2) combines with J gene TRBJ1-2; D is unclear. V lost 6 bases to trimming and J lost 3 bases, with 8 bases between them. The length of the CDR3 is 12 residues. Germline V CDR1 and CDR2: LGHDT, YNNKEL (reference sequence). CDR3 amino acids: CASSRAHYGYTF. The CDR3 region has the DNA TGTGCCAGCAGTCGGGCCCACTATGGCTACACCTTC.

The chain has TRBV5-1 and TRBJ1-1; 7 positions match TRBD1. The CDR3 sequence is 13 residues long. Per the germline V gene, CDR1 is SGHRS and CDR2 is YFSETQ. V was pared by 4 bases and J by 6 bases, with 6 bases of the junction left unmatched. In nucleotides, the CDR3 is TGCGCCAGCAGCCTCACAGGGGAGGCTGAAGCTTTCTTT. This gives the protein CASSLTGEAEAFF. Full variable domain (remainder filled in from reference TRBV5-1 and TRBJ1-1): KAGVTQTPRYLIKTRGQQVTLSCSPISGHRSVSWYQQTPGQGLQFLFEYFSETQRNKGNFPGRFSGRQFSNSRSEMNVSTLELGDSALYLCASSLTGEAEAFFGQGTRLTVV.

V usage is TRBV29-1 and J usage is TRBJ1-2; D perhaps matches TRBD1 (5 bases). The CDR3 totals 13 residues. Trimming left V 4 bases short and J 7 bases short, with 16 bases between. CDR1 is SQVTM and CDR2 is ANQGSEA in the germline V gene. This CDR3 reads CSVVLGQGVGYTF. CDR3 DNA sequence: TGCAGCGTTGTTTTGGGGCAGGGAGTTGGCTACACCTTC.

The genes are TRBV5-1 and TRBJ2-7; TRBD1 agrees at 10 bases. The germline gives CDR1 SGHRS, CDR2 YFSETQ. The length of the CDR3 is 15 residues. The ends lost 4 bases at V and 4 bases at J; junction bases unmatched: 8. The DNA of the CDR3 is TGCGCCAGCAGCACCCAAGGGACAGGGGATTACGAGCAGTACTTC. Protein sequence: CASSTQGTGDYEQYF.

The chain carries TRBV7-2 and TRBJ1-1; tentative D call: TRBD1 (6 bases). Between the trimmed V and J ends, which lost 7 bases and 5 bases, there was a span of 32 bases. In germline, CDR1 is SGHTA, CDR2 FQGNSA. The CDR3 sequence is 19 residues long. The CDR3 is CASTETPYGLQGRATEAFF. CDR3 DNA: TGTGCCAGCACCGAAACCCCCTACGGGTTACAGGGCCGAGCTACTGAAGCTTTCTTT.